These T cell receptor beta chains were read from a single sample in a study of blood T cell repertoires in COVID-19. Generated by immunoSEQ multiplex PCR, the TCRdb table keeps only in-frame clones and is missing some. The sample includes some 120,000 clones, under 90% of them seen just once. The sequencing input was peripheral blood. The origin of the receptors is a woman aged 55-70 years with acute or convalescent COVID-19. Both conserved end residues are part of each CDR3. The D gene is left open where the match is weak. Some rows mark clone size as missing; the rest say once, few, many or name a class of expanded clone.

NA TRBJ1-1 TRBD1 TRBV3-1/TRBV3-2 TGTGCCAGCAGCCAAGAGGGGGGACAGGTAAACACTGAAGCTTTCTTT CASSQEGGQVNTEAFF
NA TRBJ1-2 NA TRBV24-1 TGTGCCACCAGTGCCGCCAGGGGTTCTGGCTACACCTTC CATSAARGSGYTF
few TRBJ1-2 NA TRBV6-5 TGTGCCAGCAGTTACCTAGGGGGTGCGAACTATGGCTACACCTTC CASSYLGGANYGYTF
NA TRBJ2-2 NA TRBV18 TGTGCCAGCTCACCACTGAGGGCACGGGGGGAGCTGTTTTTT CASSPLRARGELFF
NA TRBJ1-3 NA TRBV25-1 TGTGCCAGCAGTGAATGGGGCAGGGCTGGAAACACCATATATTTT CASSEWGRAGNTIYF
NA TRBJ1-2 NA TRBV6-5 TGTGCCAGCATCCACGGCGAGGCGAAGCAGAATGGCTACACCTTC CASIHGEAKQNGYTF
NA TRBJ1-2 NA TRBV6-5 TGTGCCAGCAGTCAGTCGGGAACTGGGGGCTACACCTTC CASSQSGTGGYTF
NA TRBJ2-2 TRBD1 TRBV5-4 TGTGCCAGCAGCCCTGGACAGGGCATCTTCGGGGAGCTGTTTTTT CASSPGQGIFGELFF
NA TRBJ1-2 NA TRBV18 TGTGCCAGCTCACCACAAGACACGGGGAACTATGGCTACACCTTC CASSPQDTGNYGYTF
NA TRBJ1-5 NA TRBV6-1 TGTGCCAGCAGTGCCATCGGTGGGGGCTATAGCAATCAGCCCCAGCATTTT CASSAIGGGYSNQPQHF
NA TRBJ2-3 NA TRBV18 TGTGCCAGCTCACCACCTTCGGTCACAGATACGCAGTATTTT CASSPPSVTDTQYF
NA TRBJ1-2 NA TRBV6-1 TGTGCCAGCAGTGAAATGTGGACCGAAGGGAGTAGCGGCTACACCTTC CASSEMWTEGSSGYTF
NA TRBJ1-2 NA TRBV5-1 TGCGCCAGCAGCTTGGATCCGGCTAACTATGGCTACACCTTC CASSLDPANYGYTF
NA TRBJ1-3 NA TRBV10-1 TGCGCCCGCTTGGGGAGCTCTGGAAACACCATATATTTT CARLGSSGNTIYF
few TRBJ1-6 NA TRBV4-2 TGTGCCAGCAGTCACCCCGCAGCGCGCTTGGGTAATTCACCCCTCCACTTT CASSHPAARLGNSPLHF
NA TRBJ2-2 TRBD2 TRBV18 TGTGCCAGCTCACCACGCCGGAGCGGGGGCCGCTCCACCGGGGAGCTGTTTTTT CASSPRRSGGRSTGELFF
NA TRBJ1-2 TRBD1 TRBV2 TGTGCCAGCAGTAAGGGACAGGGGGTGCGAGGGACTGGCTACACCTTC CASSKGQGVRGTGYTF
few TRBJ1-6 NA TRBV11-3 TGTGCCAGCAGCTTAGGAGGCAGCAATTCACCCCTCCACTTT CASSLGGSNSPLHF
NA TRBJ1-2 TRBD1 TRBV2 TGTGCCAGCAGTTACGACAGGGGGGGAACGGGTGGCTACACCTTC CASSYDRGGTGGYTF
once TRBJ1-2 NA TRBV4-2 TGTGCCAGCAGCTCCCGTCCCGGGGAAGGCTACACCTTC CASSSRPGEGYTF
NA TRBJ1-1 TRBD1 TRBV7-9 TGTGCCAGCATCTCGTTGGGGACAGTACTTGAAGCTTTCTTT CASISLGTVLEAFF
NA TRBJ1-4 NA TRBV10-3 TGTGCCATCAGTGACTATCAGACAAACGAAAAACTGTTTTTT CAISDYQTNEKLFF
NA TRBJ1-5 TRBD1 TRBV27 TGTGCCAGCAGTTTGGACAGGGGTGAGCCCCAGCATTTT CASSLDRGEPQHF
few TRBJ2-2 TRBD1 TRBV7-9 TGTGCCACCCTCGGGACAGCGAACACCGGGGAGCTGTTTTTT CATLGTANTGELFF
NA TRBJ1-3 NA TRBV10-3 TGTGCCATCAGTGATACAATGATCAGGGTTGGTGGAAACACCATATATTTT CAISDTMIRVGGNTIYF
NA TRBJ1-1 NA TRBV5-1 TGCGCCAGCAGCCAGCAGGAGAACACTGAAGCTTTCTTT CASSQQENTEAFF
NA TRBJ1-4 TRBD1 TRBV2 TGTGCCAGCAGTACCGGGACAGGGAGTGAAAAACTGTTTTTT CASSTGTGSEKLFF
NA TRBJ2-2 NA TRBV3-1/TRBV3-2 TGTGCCAGCAGCCACTGGGGGGACCAGAACACCGGGGAGCTGTTTTTT CASSHWGDQNTGELFF
once TRBJ1-2 NA TRBV18 TGTGCCAGCTCACGACTGAGACAGCCCACCGGAGGCTACACCTTC CASSRLRQPTGGYTF
NA TRBJ1-1 NA TRBV6-5 TGTGCCTCACACCAGGGCGCCGGGGGCACTGAAGCTTTCTTT CASHQGAGGTEAFF
NA TRBJ2-2 NA TRBV19 TGTGCCAGCCGAGAAAGAGAGACGAACACCGGGGAGCTGTTTTTT CASRERETNTGELFF
NA TRBJ2-2 NA TRBV30 TGTGCCTGGAATTGGAAATCTAGGGGCGGGGAGCTGTTTTTT CAWNWKSRGGELFF
NA TRBJ2-5 TRBD2 TRBV5-1 TGCGCCAGCAGGCGGGGGAGCCAAGAGACCCAGTACTTC CASRRGSQETQYF
once TRBJ1-1 NA TRBV3-1/TRBV3-2 TGTGCCAGCAGTTCCGGGGTCGAAGCTTTCTTT CASSSGVEAFF
NA TRBJ1-1 TRBD1 TRBV5-4 TGTGCCAGCAGCGCCACAGGGGTTTTAATCATGAACACTGAAGCTTTCTTT CASSATGVLIMNTEAFF
NA TRBJ2-3 TRBD1 TRBV4-1 TGCGCCAGCAGCCAAGCCCCCAGGGGGTTCACAGATACGCAGTATTTT CASSQAPRGFTDTQYF
NA TRBJ2-5 NA TRBV5-1 TGCGCCAGCAGCTTGTCCCCAGCATACAGGCAAGAGACCCAGTACTTC CASSLSPAYRQETQYF
NA TRBJ2-5 NA TRBV30 TGTGCCTTCCGACAGAGCGAAGAGACCCAGTACTTC CAFRQSEETQYF
NA TRBJ1-3 TRBD1 TRBV6-5 TGTGCCACTTACAGGGGCTCTGGAAACACCATATATTTT CATYRGSGNTIYF
NA TRBJ1-2 NA TRBV18 TGTGCCAGCTCGTCGGGACACCAAGACTATGGCTACACCTTC CASSSGHQDYGYTF
NA TRBJ1-2 TRBD1 TRBV7-6 TGTGCCAGCAGCCCAAGGGGACAGGGCTATGGCTACACCTTC CASSPRGQGYGYTF
NA TRBJ1-2 TRBD1 TRBV7-2 TGTGCCAGCAGCGGGAGGACAGGCCCACTGTATGGCTACACCTTC CASSGRTGPLYGYTF
NA TRBJ2-1 NA TRBV2 TGTGCCAGCAGTGCTATCGATGAGCAGTTCTTC CASSAIDEQFF
once TRBJ2-2 NA TRBV19 TGTGCCAGTAGTTCCTGGCAGACCGGGGAGCTGTTTTTT CASSSWQTGELFF
NA TRBJ2-3 NA TRBV19 TGTGCCAGTCCCTCGGGTCTTCCTAGCACAGATACGCAGTATTTT CASPSGLPSTDTQYF
NA TRBJ2-6 TRBD2 TRBV6-1 TGTGCCAGCAATGACAAGCGGGGGGGAGGAGCCAACGTCCTGACTTTC CASNDKRGGGANVLTF
NA TRBJ1-1 NA TRBV3-1/TRBV3-2 TGTGCCAGCAGCCTCAGGGAGGACACTGAAGCTTTCTTT CASSLREDTEAFF
NA TRBJ1-1 NA TRBV2 TGTGCCAGCAGCTCCCGCGGGACGGTGAACACTGAAGCTTTCTTT CASSSRGTVNTEAFF
NA TRBJ1-5 TRBD1 TRBV19 TGTGCCAGTAGTCCGGGACAGGGATCGTATAGCAATCAGCCCCAGCATTTT CASSPGQGSYSNQPQHF
NA TRBJ1-1 NA TRBV18 TGTGCCAGCTCCCCTCAGCCCACAGGGTTCAACACTGAAGCTTTCTTT CASSPQPTGFNTEAFF
NA TRBJ1-6 NA TRBV27 TGTGCCAGCAGTTTGTATGCAGGGATCCCCTATAATTCACCCCTCCACTTT CASSLYAGIPYNSPLHF
NA TRBJ1-2 NA TRBV7-2 TGTGCCAGCAGTTTAGACAGCAACTATGGCTACACCTTC CASSLDSNYGYTF
NA TRBJ2-2 NA TRBV19 TGTGCCAGTAGTAATGAGGGTTTGAGCACCGGGGAGCTGTTTTTT CASSNEGLSTGELFF
NA TRBJ1-3 NA TRBV5-6 TGTGCCAGCAGCTCCCACGGGCAGGGGTTTTCTGGAAACACCATATATTTT CASSSHGQGFSGNTIYF
NA TRBJ1-1 TRBD1 TRBV3-1/TRBV3-2 TGTGCCAGCAGCCCTACCGGGACAGGGAGCTTGGCTTTCTTT CASSPTGTGSLAFF